This T cell receptor (beta chain) was found in a study of T cell responses to AZD1222 COVID-19 vaccine. General observations from the study: Donors, mostly white British, included more females; clonal diversity was possibly underestimated. Seropositive AZD1222 recipients at baseline numbered only six or seven. With two AZD1222 doses given, Spike-specific TCR breadth and depth both rose. Repertoires were sampled only after the peak T cell response.

The protocol was immunoSEQ multiplex PCR, while the TCRdb copy is restricted to in-frame clones and leaves out a portion. The sample shows roughly 150,000 clones, approximately 91% of them seen only once. Remarks on this clone: The antigen is undetermined.

The CDR3 runs 13 residues. V lost 0 bases and J 5 bases, leaving 7 bases between the germline ends. Germline CDR1 and CDR2: SGHTA and FQGTGA. The chain employs TRBV7-3 and TRBJ2-5; D gene uncertain. The source of this sequence is an adult who received the AZD1222 COVID-19 vaccine. Source: peripheral blood, taken 28 days after the second AZD1222 dose. The CDR3 region has the DNA TGTGCCAGCAGCTTAACCGTGATGGAGACCCAGTACTTC. Translating gives CASSLTVMETQYF. The full variable domain, in which reference TRBV7-3 and TRBJ2-5 provide the parts outside the CDR3, is GAGVSQTPSNKVTEKGKYVELRCDPISGHTALYWYRQSLGQGPEFLIYFQGTGAADDSGLPNDRFFAVRPEGSVSTLKIQRTERGDSAVYLCASSLTVMETQYFGPGTRLLVL.